Each of the 23 T cell receptor beta chains below was sequenced from the same sample in a study of post-analysis software for immune sequencing data. Overall study findings and caveats: Five or six TRBV segments, TRBV5-6, TRBV5-1 and TRBV20-1 among them, were found more frequent in patients than controls.

Antigen specificity for these receptors is unknown. TCR beta cDNA libraries had unique molecular identifiers. TCRdb itself ran the PCR reads through MiXCR, one entry per CDR3 protein. The table records about 560,000 distinct CDR3 sequences, roughly 45% of them present only once. Sequencing used blood. These receptors were collected from a girl aged 5-17 years with multiple sclerosis.

This clonotype was seen only once. A much larger clone is a single base away; this may be a read error. Since the CDR3 does not end with the conserved phenylalanine or tryptophan, this likely comes from a read error. The chain recombines TRBV4-1 with TRBJ1-2; D unclear. Per germline, CDR1 MGHRA and CDR2 YSYEKL. The CDR3 loop spans 15 amino acids. The V end lost 0 bases, the J end lost 8 bases, and 16 bases lay between the germline ends. Written as DNA, the CDR3 is TGCGCCAGCAGCCAAGACCGCCAGAGGAAGGACGGCTACACCATC. Its protein is CASSQDRQRKDGYTI.

The V call is TRBV10-3, the J call TRBJ1-1; D is uncertain. Trimming removed 2 bases from V and 2 bases from J, with 9 bases in between. The germline CDR1 and CDR2 sequences are ENHRY and SYGVKD. CDR3 size: 14 residues. CDR3 sequence: CAISEGVRNTEAFF. CDR3 nucleotides: TGTGCCATCAGTGAGGGGGTAAGAAACACTGAAGCTTTCTTT.

This chain connects TRBV5-1 to TRBJ2-1; 14 bases are a match to TRBD2. Looked up from germline, CDR1 is SGHRS and CDR2 is YFSETQ. J gave up 10 bases and V 0 bases, and 3 bases lay outside the gene matches. CDR3 length: 15 amino acids. This CDR3 reads CASSLEGLAGEEQFF. The CDR3 DNA is TGCGCCAGCAGCTTGGAGGGACTAGCGGGGGAGGAGCAGTTCTTC.

This clonotype was observed a few times. The rearrangement uses TRBV10-3 and TRBJ2-7, with 11 nucleotides matching TRBD1. The junction had 8 bases not matched to a gene; V was cut back by 10 bases and J by 6 bases. The length of the CDR3 is 13 residues. Germline V gene sequence: CDR1 ENHRY, CDR2 SYGVKD. Written as DNA, the CDR3 is TGTGCCAGTTCCGGGACAGGGGGAGGCGAGCAGTACTTC. This sequence encodes CASSGTGGGEQYF.

A remark on this clonotype: Its ends do not fully match the called genes, so a read error is possible. V and J are TRBV30 and TRBJ1-2, with a weak D call TRBD1 (6 bases). Germline CDR1 and CDR2: GTSNPN and SVGIG (reference sequence). The CDR3 consists of 12 residues. Here the CDR3 reads CTWSTGNYGYTF. Written as DNA, the CDR3 is TGTACCTGGAGCACAGGGAACTATGGCTACACCTTC.

The rearrangement uses TRBV15 and TRBJ2-5; D gene unclear. The CDR3 is 14 amino acids. V was clipped by 1 base and J by 1 base, with 7 bases between them. The germline V gene has CDR1 LNHNV and CDR2 YYDKDF (reference sequence). CDR3: CATSRVGSQETQYF. The DNA of the CDR3 is TGTGCCACCAGCAGAGTGGGCAGCCAAGAGACCCAGTACTTC.

The chain is built from TRBV3-1 and TRBJ2-3; D remains ambiguous. CDR3 size: 13 residues. V gave up 4 bases and J gave up 2 bases, with 7 bases separating them. Germline CDR1 and CDR2: LGHDT and YNNKEL (reference sequence). The DNA of the CDR3 is TGTGCCAGCAGCCCCATGGTCACAGATACGCAGTATTTT. Translated: CASSPMVTDTQYF.

The rearrangement uses TRBV5-1 and TRBJ2-4; D remains ambiguous. Germline V gene data show CDR1 as SGHRS and CDR2 as YFSETQ. There are 15 residues in the CDR3. Trimming took off 0 bases at V and 6 bases at J, with 13 bases between the two ends. CDR3 coding DNA: TGCGCCAGCAGCTTGGAGGGTTTAGGCCTAAACATTCAGTACTTC. This codes for CASSLEGLGLNIQYF.

The chain has TRBV3-1 and TRBJ2-5; D unclear. Germline CDR1 LGHDT, CDR2 YNNKEL (reference sequence). The CDR3 loop spans 15 amino acids. Deletions cut 3 bases from V and 2 bases from J, with 13 bases between. The CDR3 coding sequence is TGTGCCAGCAGCCAGGTACACAGAGAACAAGAGACCCAGTACTTC. It translates to CASSQVHREQETQYF.

Only a few counts were recorded for this clonotype. The chain couples TRBV12-3 or TRBV12-4 to TRBJ2-5; D call uncertain. The V gene lost 5 bases and the J gene lost 1 base, with 14 bases spanning the gap. The CDR3 length is 15 residues. In nucleotides, the CDR3 is TGTGCCAGCAGTCTCGGATGGCCTGCCCAAGAGACCCAGTACTTC. Translated, it gives CASSLGWPAQETQYF.

The table lists this clonotype with a few counts. The chain carries TRBV6-5 and TRBJ1-3; D not certain. Between the trimmed V and J ends, which lost 5 bases and 0 bases, there was a span of 11 bases. Germline V gene data show CDR1 as MNHEY and CDR2 as SVGAGI. There are 15 residues in the CDR3. The CDR3 DNA follows: TGTGCCAGCAGTAGGAAGGCTCCCTCTGGAAACACCATATATTTT. Its protein is CASSRKAPSGNTIYF.

CDR3 region: CASSSPRQGGETQYF. The CDR3 DNA is TGTGCCAGCAGTTCGCCCAGACAGGGAGGCGAGACCCAGTACTTC. The V gene is TRBV27, the J gene TRBJ2-5; a weak D match, TRBD1 (7 bases). This CDR3 contains 15 residues. Germline assignment: CDR1 MNHEY and CDR2 SMNVEV (reference sequence). V dropped 4 bases and J dropped 5 bases, with 17 bases sitting between them.

This sequence joins TRBV12-3 or TRBV12-4 and TRBJ2-7, with 10 positions matching TRBD2. J lost 0 bases, V lost 6 bases, and 5 bases had no gene match. This CDR3 is 15 amino acids long. For the CDR3, the DNA is TGTGCCAGCAGGGATTCTAGCGGGAGCTCCTACGAGCAGTACTTC. This gives the protein CASRDSSGSSYEQYF.

This clonotype occurred a few times. The CDR3 reads CASSLDRANYEQYF. Written as DNA, the CDR3 is TGTGCCAGCAGCCTAGACAGGGCTAACTACGAGCAGTACTTC. The J gene is TRBJ2-7, the V gene TRBV7-2; TRBD1 aligns across 7 bases. This CDR3 contains 14 residues. The V segment lost 5 bases and the J segment 3 bases; nucleotides outside the gene matches: 7. Germline V gives CDR1 SGHTA, CDR2 FQGNSA.

This CDR3 reads CASSPRGVAGGLKNIQYF. The CDR3 DNA reads TGTGCCAGCAGCCCCCGAGGTGTTGCGGGGGGGCTAAAAAACATTCAGTACTTC. The rearrangement links TRBV11-2 to TRBJ2-4, with 9 bases aligning to TRBD2. Germline V gene sequence: CDR1 SGHAT, CDR2 FQNNGV. The trim removed 5 bases at V and 4 bases at J, leaving 15 bases unmatched. The CDR3 runs 18 residues.

Only a few counts were recorded for this clonotype. The DNA for the CDR3 is TGCGCCAGCAGCCAACTAGGGACAGGGAGGTCCGGGGCCAACGTCCTGACTTTC. Residues: CASSQLGTGRSGANVLTF. This chain uses TRBV4-1 with TRBJ2-6, with 9 bases matching TRBD1. CDR1 and CDR2 from the germline V gene are MGHRA and YSYEKL. This CDR3 region has 18 residues. V was pared by 2 bases and J by 4 bases, with 9 bases of the junction left unmatched.

This clonotype was seen more than once but under ten times. The genes are TRBV3-1 and TRBJ2-1, with TRBD1 matching 8 bases. The CDR3 contains 15 residues. Looked up from germline, CDR1 is LGHDT and CDR2 is YNNKEL (reference sequence). The V and J ends lost 1 base and 4 bases, in that order; junction bases with no gene match: 3. This chain's CDR3 is CASSQVNRGYNEQFF. DNA of the CDR3: TGTGCCAGCAGCCAAGTTAACAGGGGGTACAATGAGCAGTTCTTC.

This clonotype was seen more than once but under ten times. This chain uses TRBV6-1 with TRBJ1-2; D call uncertain. This CDR3 contains 15 residues. Germline-derived CDR1 and CDR2 are MNHNS and SASEGT. Trimming pared 3 bases from V and 2 bases from J, leaving 13 bases between. CDR3 amino acids: CASSDSLAVNYGYTF. The CDR3 DNA is TGTGCCAGCAGTGATTCGTTGGCGGTGAACTATGGCTACACCTTC.

The V and J genes are TRBV12-3 or TRBV12-4 and TRBJ1-6; D call uncertain. CDR3 size: 12 residues. V was pared by 2 bases and J by 10 bases, with 6 bases between. CDR3 protein: CASSLYDSPLHF. The CDR3 DNA reads as TGTGCCAGCAGTTTATATGACTCACCCCTCCACTTT.

This clonotype came up a few times. The chain combines TRBV5-1 with TRBJ2-5; maybe TRBD2 (7 bases). V dropped 6 bases and J dropped 5 bases, with 17 bases sitting between them. The CDR3 is 14 residues long. The germline V gene has CDR1 SGHRS and CDR2 YFSETQ. The CDR3 sequence is CASTGGHRRETQYF. CDR3 bases: TGCGCCAGCACCGGGGGGCATCGCAGGGAGACCCAGTACTTC.

This clonotype was seen just once. V usage is TRBV4-1 and J usage is TRBJ2-7; the D is unclear. The J call may be incorrect, as the DNA end agrees better with TRBJ2-5. Germline CDR1 is MGHRA and CDR2 is YSYEKL. The CDR3 is 15 amino acids. CDR3 sequence (DNA): TGCGCCAGCAGCCAAGATAGCCTAGAGCAGCAGACCCAGTACTTC. This encodes CASSQDSLEQQTQYF.

For this clonotype: With a much larger clone just one base away, this may be a read error. Here the CDR3 DNA reads TGTGTCAGCAGCTTAGGATACAGGGCGAGAGTGGGTACGCAGTATTTT. It is translated as CVSSLGYRARVGTQYF. The rearrangement uses TRBV7-2 and TRBJ2-3; TRBD1 is a possible D gene (6 bases). The V gene's germline CDR1 is SGHTA and CDR2 FQGNSA. The CDR3 totals 16 residues.

The chain has TRBV5-1 and TRBJ2-1; D unresolved. V was clipped by 0 bases and J by 6 bases, with 7 bases between them. Germline V CDR1 and CDR2: SGHRS, YFSETQ. The CDR3 is made up of 13 amino acids. In DNA, the CDR3 is TGCGCCAGCAGCTTGGTGCACTGCAATGAGCAGTTCTTC. Protein product: CASSLVHCNEQFF.